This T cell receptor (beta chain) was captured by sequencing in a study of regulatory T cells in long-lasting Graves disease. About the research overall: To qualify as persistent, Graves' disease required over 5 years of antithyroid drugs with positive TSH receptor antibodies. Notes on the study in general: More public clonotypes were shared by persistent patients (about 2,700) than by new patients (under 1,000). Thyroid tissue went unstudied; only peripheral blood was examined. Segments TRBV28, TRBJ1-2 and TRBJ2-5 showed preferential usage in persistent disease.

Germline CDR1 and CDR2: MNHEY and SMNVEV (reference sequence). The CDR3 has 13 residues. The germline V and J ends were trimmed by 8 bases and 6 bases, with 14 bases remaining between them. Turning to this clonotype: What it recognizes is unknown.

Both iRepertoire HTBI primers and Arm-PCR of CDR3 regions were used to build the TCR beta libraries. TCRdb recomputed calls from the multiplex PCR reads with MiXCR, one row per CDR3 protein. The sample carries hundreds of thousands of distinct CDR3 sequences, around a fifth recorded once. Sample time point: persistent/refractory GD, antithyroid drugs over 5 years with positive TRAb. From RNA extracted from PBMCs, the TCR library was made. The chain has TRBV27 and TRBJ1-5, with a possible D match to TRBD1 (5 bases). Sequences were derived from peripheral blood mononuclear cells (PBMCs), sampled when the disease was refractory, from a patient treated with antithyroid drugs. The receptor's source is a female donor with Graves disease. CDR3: CASSWGESQPQHF. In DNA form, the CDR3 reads TGTGCCAGCTCATGGGGGGAGAGTCAGCCCCAGCATTTT.